This entry lists 19 T cell receptor beta chains sequenced from one sample in a study of blood T cell repertoires in COVID-19. The protocol was immunoSEQ multiplex PCR, while the TCRdb copy is restricted to in-frame clones and leaves out a portion. The repertoire holds 350,000 to 500,000 clones, more than 70% seen once, with 1.4% to 1.5% in the top ten. Material for sequencing was PBMCs or T cells enriched from blood (not recorded which). These receptors were obtained from a woman between 18 and 30 years old who had been exposed to COVID-19.

The genes are TRBV19 and TRBJ2-1; 9 bases are shared with TRBD2. This CDR3 is built from 16 residues. Germline CDR1 LNHDA, CDR2 SQIVND (reference sequence). Trimming took 0 bases from V and 4 from J; bases not matched to a gene: 4. The DNA of the CDR3 is TGTGCCAGTAGTATAGAGGGCGGGGGGGCTTACAATGAGCAGTTCTTC. This translates into CASSIEGGGAYNEQFF.

Points on this clone: One end of the junction varies from germline; a read error may be responsible. The chain uses TRBV7-7 and TRBJ2-5; D is perhaps TRBD1 (6 bases). Germline V gene sequence: CDR1 SSHAT, CDR2 FNYEAQ (reference sequence). The CDR3 extends over 13 amino acids. The CDR3 DNA reads TGTGCTAGCAGCTCAGGGGTTCAAGAGACCCAGTACTTC. Residues: CASSSGVQETQYF.

This clone was counted a single time. The V call is TRBV3-1 (or the pseudogene TRBV3-2), the J call TRBJ1-2; D gene uncertain. V was shortened by 1 base and J by 4 bases, with 10 bases between the two germline ends. Germline CDR1 reads LGHDT; CDR2 reads YNNKEL (reference sequence). The CDR3 loop spans 14 amino acids. CDR3 loop: CASSQGAGFYGYTF. CDR3 bases: TGTGCCAGCAGCCAAGGGGCGGGGTTCTATGGCTACACCTTC.

The chain joins TRBV19 to TRBJ2-1; a possible D gene is TRBD1 (5 bases). The germline V and J ends were trimmed by 3 bases and 0 bases, with 12 bases remaining between them. Per germline, CDR1 LNHDA and CDR2 SQIVND (reference sequence). This CDR3 has 16 amino acids. The CDR3 here is CASSINRGSSYNEQFF. CDR3 DNA: TGTGCCAGTAGTATTAATAGGGGCAGCTCCTACAATGAGCAGTTCTTC.

This chain joins TRBV5-1 and TRBJ1-2; D ambiguous. CDR3 size: 14 residues. Germline loops: CDR1 SGHRS, CDR2 YFSETQ. V was clipped by 0 bases and J by 3 bases, with 9 bases between them. CDR3 sequence reads: CASSLVGRDYGYTF. In DNA form, the CDR3 reads TGCGCCAGCAGCTTGGTGGGCCGCGACTATGGCTACACCTTC.

A single count supports this clone. The V and J genes are TRBV9 and TRBJ2-7, with 8 bases fitting TRBD2. The CDR3 runs to 14 residues. V was pared by 3 bases and J by 3 bases, with 5 bases of the junction left unmatched. Per the germline V gene, CDR1 is SGDLS and CDR2 is YYNGEE. CDR3 nucleotide sequence: TGTGCCAGCAGCGGCCAAGCGGGGGACTACGAGCAGTACTTC. This gives the protein CASSGQAGDYEQYF.

This clone has only a few counts. V and J are TRBV19 and TRBJ2-7; 10 bases fit TRBD1. Trimming at V came to 3 bases and at J to 3 bases, leaving 8 bases not matched to a gene. CDR3 length equals 16 residues. The germline CDR1 and CDR2 sequences are LNHDA and SQIVND (reference sequence). CDR3 DNA sequence: TGTGCCAGTAGTATTGGGACAGGGGACCCTCGCTACGAGCAGTACTTC. Protein: CASSIGTGDPRYEQYF.

The chain combines TRBV19 with TRBJ1-1; the D gene is possibly TRBD1 (5 bases). V lost 4 bases and J 4 bases, leaving 13 bases between the germline ends. This CDR3 contains 14 residues. The germline V gene has CDR1 LNHDA and CDR2 SQIVND (reference sequence). DNA of the CDR3: TGTGCCAGTAGTAGTAGGGGAATTTTCACTGAAGCTTTCTTT. Translated: CASSSRGIFTEAFF.

The count of this clone is one. J is TRBJ2-3 and V is TRBV14, with D possibly TRBD2 on 5 matching bases. V gave up 1 base and J gave up 2 bases, with 16 bases separating them. The V gene's germline CDR1 is SGHDN and CDR2 FVKESK. There are 17 residues in the CDR3. CDR3: CASSQVSGVQNTDTQYF. CDR3 in DNA: TGTGCCAGCAGCCAAGTCTCCGGGGTTCAAAACACAGATACGCAGTATTTT. The whole variable domain, filled in from reference TRBV14 and TRBJ2-3, reads EAGVTQFPSHSVIEKGQTVTLRCDPISGHDNLYWYRRVMGKEIKFLLHFVKESKQDESGMPNNRFLAERTGGTYSTLKVQPAELEDSGVYFCASSQVSGVQNTDTQYFGPGTRLTVL.

V gene TRBV4-2 combines with J gene TRBJ2-1; the D is unclear. Trimming stripped 7 bases from V and 5 bases from J, with 15 bases between. The germline V gene encodes CDR1 LGHNA and CDR2 YNFKEQ. The CDR3 extends over 14 amino acids. The CDR3 here is CASTPEGVNNEQFF. CDR3 bases: TGTGCCAGCACCCCCGAAGGAGTCAACAATGAGCAGTTCTTC.

The chain combines TRBV27 with TRBJ2-1; no definite D call. CDR3 length: 12 residues. The V gene lost 5 bases and the J gene lost 5 bases, with 7 bases spanning the gap. Germline assignment: CDR1 MNHEY and CDR2 SMNVEV (reference sequence). The DNA of the CDR3 is TGTGCCAGCAGTCACGAGAACAATGAGCAGTTCTTC. Protein product: CASSHENNEQFF.

The chain carries TRBV7-8 and TRBJ2-7; 9 bases agree with TRBD1. V shed 5 bases, J shed 2 bases, and the junction held 7 bases outside the gene matches. This CDR3 comprises 15 residues. Germline assignment: CDR1 SGHVS and CDR2 FQNEAQ. CDR3 in amino acids: CASSRGTGIAYEQYF. Here the CDR3 DNA reads TGTGCCAGCAGCCGAGGGACAGGGATTGCCTACGAGCAGTACTTC.

The chain has TRBV6-5 and TRBJ1-2, with 7 bases fitting TRBD1. The V gene's germline CDR1 is MNHEY and CDR2 SVGAGI. The CDR3 loop spans 16 amino acids. V lost 4 bases to trimming and J lost 3 bases; unmatched junction nucleotides: 11. The CDR3 region is CASSLTWTGLDYGYTF. CDR3 DNA sequence: TGTGCCAGCAGTTTAACCTGGACAGGTTTGGACTATGGCTACACCTTC.

The V and J genes are TRBV11-3 and TRBJ1-1; possibly TRBD1 for D (5 bases). Germline CDR1 and CDR2: SGHNT and YENEEA. This CDR3 is built from 15 residues. Trimming stripped 1 base from V and 1 base from J, with 10 bases between. The chain's CDR3 is CASSLGGAANTEAFF. CDR3 in DNA: TGTGCCAGCAGCTTAGGGGGCGCGGCGAACACTGAAGCTTTCTTT.

The rearrangement links TRBV5-6 to TRBJ1-2; D is undetermined. The CDR3 totals 14 residues. CDR1 SGHDT and CDR2 YYEEEE come from the germline V gene. The germline V and J ends were trimmed by 0 bases and 0 bases, with 6 bases remaining between them. As DNA, the CDR3 is TGTGCCAGCAGCTTGGGCGAGACTAACTATGGCTACACCTTC. The encoded protein is CASSLGETNYGYTF.

This clone has just one count. The chain couples TRBV19 to TRBJ2-3, with TRBD2 as a possible D gene (6 bases). Germline CDR1 and CDR2: LNHDA and SQIVND (reference sequence). Trimming removed 7 bases from V and 6 bases from J, with 17 bases in between. This CDR3 region has 14 residues. Here the CDR3 DNA reads TGTGCCAGTACCGCGGACTATTCGGTGGATACGCAGTATTTT. Translating gives CASTADYSVDTQYF.

This clone was recorded once. Other DNA sequences in this specimen translate into the identical CDR3. This chain joins TRBV5-1 and TRBJ2-3; D may be TRBD1 (6 bases). Trimming cost V 4 bases and J 0 bases, with 9 bases left between them. The CDR3 has 14 amino acids. Germline CDR1 is SGHRS and CDR2 is YFSETQ. CDR3 sequence: CASSIGTSTDTQYF. CDR3 bases: TGCGCCAGCAGCATCGGGACAAGCACAGATACGCAGTATTTT. The full variable domain, completed using reference TRBV5-1 and TRBJ2-3, is KAGVTQTPRYLIKTRGQQVTLSCSPISGHRSVSWYQQTPGQGLQFLFEYFSETQRNKGNFPGRFSGRQFSNSRSEMNVSTLELGDSALYLCASSIGTSTDTQYFGPGTRLTVL.

The rearrangement uses TRBV7-8 and TRBJ2-5; D perhaps matches TRBD1 (6 bases). The CDR3 spans 14 residues. Germline assignment: CDR1 SGHVS and CDR2 FQNEAQ. With 0 bases removed from V and 5 bases from J, the gap between germline ends came to 10 bases. The CDR3 is CASSLAGTKETQYF. In DNA, the CDR3 is TGTGCCAGCAGCTTAGCCGGGACAAAGGAGACCCAGTACTTC.

The genes are TRBV25-1 and TRBJ1-1; tentative D call: TRBD1 (6 bases). V lost 4 bases, J lost 0 bases, and 12 bases lay in between. CDR3 length: 15 amino acids. The germline gives CDR1 MGHDK, CDR2 SYGVNS. CDR3 sequence (DNA): TGTGCCAGCAGTGCGTTAGGGGACATGAACACTGAAGCTTTCTTT. It codes for CASSALGDMNTEAFF.